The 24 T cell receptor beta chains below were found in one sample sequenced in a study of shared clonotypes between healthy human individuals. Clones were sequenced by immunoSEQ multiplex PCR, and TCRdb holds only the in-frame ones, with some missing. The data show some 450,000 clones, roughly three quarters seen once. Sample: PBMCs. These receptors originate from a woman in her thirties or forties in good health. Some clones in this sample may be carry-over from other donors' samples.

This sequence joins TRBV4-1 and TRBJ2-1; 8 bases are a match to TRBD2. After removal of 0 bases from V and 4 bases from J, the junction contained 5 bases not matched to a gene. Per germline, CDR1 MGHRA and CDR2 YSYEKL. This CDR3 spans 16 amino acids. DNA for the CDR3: TGCGCCAGCAGCCAAGATCCGGCTAGCGGGTACAATGAGCAGTTCTTC. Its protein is CASSQDPASGYNEQFF.

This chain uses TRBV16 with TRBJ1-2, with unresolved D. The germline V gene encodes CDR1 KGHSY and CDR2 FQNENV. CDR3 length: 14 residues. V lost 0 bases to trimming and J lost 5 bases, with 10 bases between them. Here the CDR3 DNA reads TGTGCCAGCAGCCAATCGAATGAGATTTATGGCTACACCTTC. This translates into CASSQSNEIYGYTF.

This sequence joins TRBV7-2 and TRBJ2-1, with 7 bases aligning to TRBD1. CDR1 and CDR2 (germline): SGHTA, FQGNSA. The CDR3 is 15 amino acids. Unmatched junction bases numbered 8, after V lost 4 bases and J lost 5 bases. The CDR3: CASSWDSTTNNEQFF. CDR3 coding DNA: TGTGCCAGCAGCTGGGACAGTACTACTAACAATGAGCAGTTCTTC.

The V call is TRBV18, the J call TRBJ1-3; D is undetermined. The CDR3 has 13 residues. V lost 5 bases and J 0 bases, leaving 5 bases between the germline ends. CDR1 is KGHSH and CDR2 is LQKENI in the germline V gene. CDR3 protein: CASSRSSGNTIYF. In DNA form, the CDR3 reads TGTGCCAGCTCAAGAAGCTCTGGAAACACCATATATTTT.

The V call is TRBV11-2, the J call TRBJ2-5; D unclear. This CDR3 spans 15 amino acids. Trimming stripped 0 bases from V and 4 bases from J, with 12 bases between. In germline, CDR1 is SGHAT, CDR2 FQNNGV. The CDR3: CASSLDWFSRETQYF. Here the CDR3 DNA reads TGTGCCAGCAGCTTAGATTGGTTCTCGAGAGAGACCCAGTACTTC.

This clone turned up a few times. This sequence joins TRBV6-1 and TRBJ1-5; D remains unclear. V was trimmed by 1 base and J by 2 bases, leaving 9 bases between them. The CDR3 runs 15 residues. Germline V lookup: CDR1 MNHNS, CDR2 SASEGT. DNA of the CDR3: TGTGCCAGCAGTGAAGGAGCCAGAGGCAATCAGCCCCAGCATTTT. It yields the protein CASSEGARGNQPQHF.

CDR3: CASSPGQSQETQYF. In nucleotides, the CDR3 is TGTGCCAGCAGCCCCGGACAGTCCCAAGAGACCCAGTACTTC. The chain combines TRBV7-9 with TRBJ2-5; tentatively, D is TRBD1 (6 bases). The CDR3 totals 14 residues. V lost 5 bases, J lost 1 base, and 11 bases lay in between. Germline V gene data show CDR1 as SEHNR and CDR2 as FQNEAQ (reference sequence).

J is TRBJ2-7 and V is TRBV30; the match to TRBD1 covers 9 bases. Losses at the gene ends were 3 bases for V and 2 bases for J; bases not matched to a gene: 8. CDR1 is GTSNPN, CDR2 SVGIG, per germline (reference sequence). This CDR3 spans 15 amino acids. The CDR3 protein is CAWRETGTGTYEQYF. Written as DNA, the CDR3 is TGTGCCTGGAGAGAGACCGGGACAGGGACCTACGAGCAGTACTTC.

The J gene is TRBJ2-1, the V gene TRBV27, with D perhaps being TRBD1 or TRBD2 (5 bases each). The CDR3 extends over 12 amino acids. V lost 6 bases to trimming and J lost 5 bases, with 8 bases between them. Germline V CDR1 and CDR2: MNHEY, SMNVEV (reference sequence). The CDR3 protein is CASRGDHNEQFF. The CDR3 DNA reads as TGTGCCAGCAGGGGGGACCACAATGAGCAGTTCTTC.

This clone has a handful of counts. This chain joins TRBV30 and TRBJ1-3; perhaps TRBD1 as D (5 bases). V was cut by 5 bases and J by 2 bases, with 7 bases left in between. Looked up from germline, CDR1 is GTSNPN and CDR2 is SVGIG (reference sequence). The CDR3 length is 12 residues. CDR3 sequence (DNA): TGTGCCTGGGGGACCGCTGGAAACACCATATATTTT. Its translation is CAWGTAGNTIYF.

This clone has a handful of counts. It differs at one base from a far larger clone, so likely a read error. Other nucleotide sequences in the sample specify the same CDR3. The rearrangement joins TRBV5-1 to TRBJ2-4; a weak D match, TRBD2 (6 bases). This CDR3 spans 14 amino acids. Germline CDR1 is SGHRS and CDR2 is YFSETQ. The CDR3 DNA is TGCGCCAGCAGCTTGGCGGGGGAAGAGAACATCCAGTACTTC. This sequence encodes CASSLAGEENIQYF.

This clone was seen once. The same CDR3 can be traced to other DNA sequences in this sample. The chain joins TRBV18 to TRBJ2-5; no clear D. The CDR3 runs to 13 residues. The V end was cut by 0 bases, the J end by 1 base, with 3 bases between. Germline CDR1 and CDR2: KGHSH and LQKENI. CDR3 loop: CASSPPGQETQYF. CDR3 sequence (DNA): TGTGCCAGCTCACCACCGGGCCAAGAGACCCAGTACTTC.

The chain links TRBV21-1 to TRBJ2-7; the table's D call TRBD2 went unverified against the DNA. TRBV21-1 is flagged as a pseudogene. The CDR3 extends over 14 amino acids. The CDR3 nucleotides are TGTGCCAGTTCAGAAGCGGGAGACGGGTGCGAGCAGTACTTC. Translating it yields CASSEAGDGCEQYF.

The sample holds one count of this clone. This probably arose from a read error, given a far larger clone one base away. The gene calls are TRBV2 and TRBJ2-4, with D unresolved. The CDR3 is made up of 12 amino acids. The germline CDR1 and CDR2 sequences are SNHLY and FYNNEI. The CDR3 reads CASSEGKTLGHF. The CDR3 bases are TGTGCCAGCAGTGAAGGGAAAACATTAGGACACTTC.

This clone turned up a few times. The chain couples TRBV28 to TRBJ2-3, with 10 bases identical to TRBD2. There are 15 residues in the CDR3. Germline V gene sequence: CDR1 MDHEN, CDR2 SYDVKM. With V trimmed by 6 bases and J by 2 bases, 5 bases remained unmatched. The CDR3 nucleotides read TGTGCCAGCAGCGTAGCGGGAGGACACACAGATACGCAGTATTTT. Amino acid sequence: CASSVAGGHTDTQYF.

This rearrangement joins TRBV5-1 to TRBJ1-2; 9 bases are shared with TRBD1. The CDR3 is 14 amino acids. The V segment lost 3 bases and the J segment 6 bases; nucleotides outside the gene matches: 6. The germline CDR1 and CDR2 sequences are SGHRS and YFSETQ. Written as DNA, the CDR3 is TGCGCCAGCAGCTGGGGGGACAGGGAGGATGGCTACACCTTC. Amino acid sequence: CASSWGDREDGYTF.

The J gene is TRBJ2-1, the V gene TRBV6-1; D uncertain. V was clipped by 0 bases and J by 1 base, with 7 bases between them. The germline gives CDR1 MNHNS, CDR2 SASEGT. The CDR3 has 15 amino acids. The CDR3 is CASSEAPESYNEQFF. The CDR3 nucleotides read TGTGCCAGCAGTGAAGCGCCGGAGTCCTACAATGAGCAGTTCTTC.

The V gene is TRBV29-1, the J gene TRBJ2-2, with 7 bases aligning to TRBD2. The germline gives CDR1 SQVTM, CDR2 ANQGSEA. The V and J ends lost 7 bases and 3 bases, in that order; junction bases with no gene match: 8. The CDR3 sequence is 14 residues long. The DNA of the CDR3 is TGCAGCGCGGCGCTAGCGGCGTACACCGGGGAGCTGTTTTTT. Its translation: CSAALAAYTGELFF.

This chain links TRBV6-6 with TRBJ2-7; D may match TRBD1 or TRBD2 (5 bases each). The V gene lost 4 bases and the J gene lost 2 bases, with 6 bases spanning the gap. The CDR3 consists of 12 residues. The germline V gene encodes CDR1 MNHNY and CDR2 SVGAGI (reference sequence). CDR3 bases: TGTGCCAGCAGTTGGGACCCCTACGAGCAGTACTTC. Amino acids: CASSWDPYEQYF.

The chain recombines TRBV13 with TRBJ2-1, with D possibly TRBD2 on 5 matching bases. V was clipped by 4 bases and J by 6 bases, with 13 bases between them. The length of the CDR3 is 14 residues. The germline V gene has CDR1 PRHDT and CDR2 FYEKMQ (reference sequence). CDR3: CASSSLVSSNEQFF. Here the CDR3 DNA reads TGTGCCAGCAGCTCACTAGTATCGAGCAATGAGCAGTTCTTC. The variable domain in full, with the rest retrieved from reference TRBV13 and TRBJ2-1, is AAGVIQSPRHLIKEKRETATLKCYPIPRHDTVYWYQQGPGQDPQFLISFYEKMQSDKGSIPDRFSAQQFSDYHSELNMSSLELGDSALYFCASSSLVSSNEQFFGPGTRLTVL.

The DNA of the CDR3 is TGTGCCAGGACAGGGGAACGGGTTTACGAGCAGTACTTC. It yields the protein CARTGERVYEQYF. This chain joins TRBV6-5 and TRBJ2-7; the match to TRBD1 covers 8 bases. The CDR3 is 13 residues long. Germline assignment: CDR1 MNHEY and CDR2 SVGAGI. With 9 bases clipped from V and 4 bases from J, the junction kept 8 bases outside the gene matches.

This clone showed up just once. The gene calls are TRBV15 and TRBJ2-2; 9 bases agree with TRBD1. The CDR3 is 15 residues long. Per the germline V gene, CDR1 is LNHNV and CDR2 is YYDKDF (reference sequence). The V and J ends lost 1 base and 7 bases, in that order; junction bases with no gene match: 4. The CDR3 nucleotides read TGTGCCACCAGCAGAGCACAGGGGGCTGGCGGGGAGCTGTTTTTT. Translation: CATSRAQGAGGELFF.

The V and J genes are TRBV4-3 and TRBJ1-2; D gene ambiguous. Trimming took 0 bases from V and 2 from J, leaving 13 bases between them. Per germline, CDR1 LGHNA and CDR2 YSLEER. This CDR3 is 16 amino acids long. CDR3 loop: CASSQELQRANYGYTF. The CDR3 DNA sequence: TGCGCCAGCAGCCAAGAGCTACAGAGGGCAAACTATGGCTACACCTTC.

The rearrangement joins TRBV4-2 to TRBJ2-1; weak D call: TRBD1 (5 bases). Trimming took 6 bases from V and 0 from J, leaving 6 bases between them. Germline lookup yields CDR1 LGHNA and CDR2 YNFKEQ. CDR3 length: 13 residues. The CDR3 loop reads CASRRGSYNEQFF. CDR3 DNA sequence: TGTGCCAGCAGAAGGGGCTCCTACAATGAGCAGTTCTTC.